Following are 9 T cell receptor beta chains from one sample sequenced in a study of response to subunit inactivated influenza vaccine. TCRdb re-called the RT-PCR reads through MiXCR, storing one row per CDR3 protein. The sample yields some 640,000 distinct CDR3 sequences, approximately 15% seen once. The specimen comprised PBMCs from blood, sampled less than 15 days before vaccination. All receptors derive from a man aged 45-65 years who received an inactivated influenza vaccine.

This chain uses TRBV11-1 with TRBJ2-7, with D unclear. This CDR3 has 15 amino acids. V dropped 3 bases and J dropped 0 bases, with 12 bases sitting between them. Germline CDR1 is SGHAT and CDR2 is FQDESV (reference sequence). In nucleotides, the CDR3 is TGTGCCAGCAGCTTTGGTACGGTTAGCTCCTACGAGCAGTACTTC. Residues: CASSFGTVSSYEQYF.

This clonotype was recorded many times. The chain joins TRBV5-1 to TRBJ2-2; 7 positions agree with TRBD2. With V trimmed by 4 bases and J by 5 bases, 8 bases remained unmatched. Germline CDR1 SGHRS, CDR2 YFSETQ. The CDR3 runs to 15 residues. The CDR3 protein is CASSPAGTKTGELFF. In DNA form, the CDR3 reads TGCGCCAGCAGCCCGGCCGGGACTAAAACCGGGGAGCTGTTTTTT.

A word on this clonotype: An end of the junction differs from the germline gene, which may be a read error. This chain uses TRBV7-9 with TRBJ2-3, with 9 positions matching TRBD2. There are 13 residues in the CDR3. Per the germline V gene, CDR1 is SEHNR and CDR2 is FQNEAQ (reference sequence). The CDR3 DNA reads TGTGCCGGCAGGCTAGCGGGGCCAGATACGCAGTATTTT. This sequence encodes CAGRLAGPDTQYF.

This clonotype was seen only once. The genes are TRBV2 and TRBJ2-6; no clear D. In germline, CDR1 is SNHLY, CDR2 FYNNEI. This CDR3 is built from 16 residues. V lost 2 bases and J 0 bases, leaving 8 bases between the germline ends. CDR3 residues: CASSERGSSGANVLTF. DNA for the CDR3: TGTGCCAGCAGTGAAAGAGGCAGCTCTGGGGCCAACGTCCTGACTTTC.

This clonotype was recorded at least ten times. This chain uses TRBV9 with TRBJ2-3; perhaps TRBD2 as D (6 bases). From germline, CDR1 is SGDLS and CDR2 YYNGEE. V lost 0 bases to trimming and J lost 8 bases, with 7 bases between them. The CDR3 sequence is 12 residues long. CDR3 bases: TGTGCCAGCAGCGTAGAGGGACTTACGCAGTATTTT. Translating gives CASSVEGLTQYF.

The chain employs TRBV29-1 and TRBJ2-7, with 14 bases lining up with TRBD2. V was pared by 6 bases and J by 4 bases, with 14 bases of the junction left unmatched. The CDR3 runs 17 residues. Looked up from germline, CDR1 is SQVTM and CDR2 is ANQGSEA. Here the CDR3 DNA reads TGCAGCGTGGCGGGACTAGCGGGAGTCCTTTCCTTATACGAGCAGTACTTC. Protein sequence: CSVAGLAGVLSLYEQYF.

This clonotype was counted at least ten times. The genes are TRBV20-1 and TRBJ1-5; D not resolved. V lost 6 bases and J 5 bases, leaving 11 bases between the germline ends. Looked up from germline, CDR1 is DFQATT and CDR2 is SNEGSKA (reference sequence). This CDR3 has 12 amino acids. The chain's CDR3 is CSAIRPDQPQHF. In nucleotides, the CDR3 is TGCAGTGCCATCAGACCTGATCAGCCCCAGCATTTT.

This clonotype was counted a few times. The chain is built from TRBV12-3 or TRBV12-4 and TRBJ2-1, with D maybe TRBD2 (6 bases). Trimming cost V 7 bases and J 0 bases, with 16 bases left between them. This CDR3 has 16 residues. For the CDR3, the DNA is TGTGCCAGCAACGGTCCGGGACTTAGCTCCTACAATGAGCAGTTCTTC. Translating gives CASNGPGLSSYNEQFF.

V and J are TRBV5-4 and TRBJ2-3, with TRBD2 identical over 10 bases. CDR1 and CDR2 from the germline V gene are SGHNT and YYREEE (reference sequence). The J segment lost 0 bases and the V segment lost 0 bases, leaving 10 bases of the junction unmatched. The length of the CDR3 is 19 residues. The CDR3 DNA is TGTGCCAGCAGCTTGGCCTCGGCTAGCGGGGGTCCTAGCACAGATACGCAGTATTTT. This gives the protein CASSLASASGGPSTDTQYF.